Listed here is a single TCR beta chain. These data originate in a study of patients and donors after allogeneic stem cell transplantation. Each CDR3 protein gets one entry after TCRdb re-called the RT-PCR reads with MiXCR. The table records about a million distinct CDR3 sequences, roughly 18% of them present only once. This CDR3 spans 14 amino acids. Trimming took 7 bases from V and 8 from J; bases not matched to a gene: 12. CDR1 and CDR2 from the germline V gene are MNHNS and SASEGT. This chain joins TRBV6-1 and TRBJ1-2; the match to TRBD1 covers 8 bases. The sample was blood, either unsorted or a sorted T cell fraction (not recorded which). The source is a human donor who was either an allogeneic HSCT recipient or a stem cell or donor lymphocyte infusion donor (not recorded which). It is not recorded whose cells these are; they may come from a transplant donor. CDR3 nucleotides: TGTGCCAGCATCAGAGGACAGGGCCGTGGAGGCTACACCTTC. Residues: CASIRGQGRGGYTF.